The present T cell receptor beta chain was sequenced within a study of beta chain features in type 1 diabetes (dated by TCRdb to 2017 to 2018). Notes on the research overall: No differences in mean age, gender distribution, total cell number or subset yield were found between patients and healthy donors. A total of just under 110,000,000 sorted cells were examined across all samples, and RNA yield correlated strongly with the number of cells per subset. Regulatory and stem cell-like memory subsets were isolated from only 8 patients and about eight healthy donors, whereas naive and central memory subsets came from all 30 or so donors. The study compared TCRB repertoires of sorted circulating CD4+ T cell subsets between recently diagnosed type 1 diabetes patients and matched healthy donors. The paper's findings and limits, for the study overall: Patients with type 1 diabetes made fewer insertions and deleted more nucleotides at VDJ recombination sites, implying thymic rearrangement abnormalities. Because cDNA rather than genomic DNA was sequenced, highly expressing activated cells could have been over-represented, although no difference in activation and CD3 levels was found between groups. A moderate but significant shortening of TCRB CDR3 length was observed in type 1 diabetes patients in all four CD4+ subsets. HLA sub-analyses involved small numbers of individuals, so any influence of HLA type on TCRB rearrangement remained unresolved. Naive, central memory and regulatory TCRB repertoires appeared more similar among patients than among healthy donors. PCR may preferentially amplify shorter templates, but because patient and control samples were amplified and corrected together, any resulting skew would affect both groups equally.

From cysteine to phenylalanine, the CDR3 is 13 amino acids long. Left in the record is the CDR3 DNA by itself, 39 bases read in frame from the first base. V drops 8 bases and J drops 0 bases, leaving 9 bases in between. In the germline V gene, CDR1 corresponds to KGHSH and CDR2 to LQKENI. As to this clone: The antigen this receptor binds is unknown. No base qualities exist here, and no much larger clone lies one base off it.

The entire isolated RNA was reverse transcribed using the High Capacity cDNA Reverse Transcription Kit, and thus expressed TCRB transcripts were sequenced. Naive, central memory and regulatory T cell samples underwent deep immunoSEQ sequencing, averaging around 3.7 million total reads per sample. Sorted cells were lysed in RLT buffer and RNA was extracted with DNase-treated RNeasy Micro or Mini kits, depending on cell number. Each cell subset was processed separately to prevent cross-contamination, with patient and healthy donor samples processed together. Using the immunoSEQ multiplex PCR, TCRB sequences were amplified from cDNA into 87-bp fragments spanning the CDR3 region. Sequencing of the amplicons was done on the Illumina HiSeq platform. Regarding the original processing steps: Synthetic template baselines were used to correct PCR bias computationally, reads within Hamming distance 2 were collapsed together, and singletons that could not be merged were discarded. Reads were aligned to IMGT to assign V, D and J genes, CDR3 length, and insertions or deletions at six rearrangement sites. Clonotype counts were normalized to sorted cell number within each subset before computing true diversity and Gini coefficients with the tcR R package. The overlap coefficient, calculated on TCRB nucleotide sequences, was used to quantify repertoire sharing. As a proxy for the pre-selection repertoire, out-of-frame TCRB sequences from naive cells were analyzed. The table was pulled from immuneACCESS by TCRdb, which kept in-frame rearrangements only. Such tables lose some clones; where checked, under half of the loss comes from unresolved V genes, and the rest has no known cause. Clonal size and the V and J genes are those of that table, whereas D and trimming came from the DNA. The sample profile shows roughly 300,000 clones; roughly an eighth of them were found once. Jointly, the top ten make up under 0.02% of the sample.

From each donor, a single peripheral blood sample of 100 to 150 mL on average was drawn into heparinised tubes. A BD FACSAria II was used to sort naive, central memory, regulatory and stem cell-like memory CD4+ T cells with a panel that included CD45RO, CCR7, CD25, CD127, CD95 and CD27. All sorted populations exceeded 95% purity. PBMCs were separated immediately by Lymphoprep density gradient centrifugation and were stained directly, without being cultured. Samples were stained and sorted in pairs, with one healthy donor and one patient per experiment, so that batch effects were minimized. This receptor chain uses TRBV18 and TRBJ2-3; the D gene identity is not certain. This clonotype was obtained from a man aged 25-40 years with type 1 diabetes. Material: naive CD4+ T cells from blood. This specimen's cell subset or site label, per the study, means: true naive CD4+ T cells. Here is the DNA: TGTGCCAGCGCGGAACCTAGCACAGATACGCAGTATTTT. Translated, this is CASAEPSTDTQYF. The reference TRBV18 and TRBJ2-3 proteins fill in what lies around the CDR3, so the full variable domain reads NAGVMQNPRHLVRRRGQEARLRCSPMKGHSHVYWYRQLPEEGLKFMVYLQKENIIDESGMPKERFSAEFPKEGPSILRIQQVVRGDSAAYFCASAEPSTDTQYFGPGTRLTVL.